The rows below give T cell receptor beta chains drawn from one sample of a study of shared clonotypes between healthy human individuals. The table came from immunoSEQ multiplex PCR; TCRdb's copy has only in-frame clones and leaves some out. The repertoire holds 950,000 to 1,300,000 clones, about 74% seen once, with roughly 1.5% in the top ten. The sequencing input was memory CD4+ T cells sorted from blood. The receptors derive from a man between 18 and 35 years old in good health. Both conserved end residues are part of each CDR3. D genes are given only for firm matches. Not all rows give a size; the values are once, few, many and, for expanded clones, a class.

D gene	V gene	J gene	clone size	CDR3 DNA	CDR3 protein
TRBD2	TRBV4-1	TRBJ2-7	NA	TGCGCCAGCACCCCCGGGGGGAACTCCTACGAGCAGTACTTC	CASTPGGNSYEQYF
NA	TRBV7-2	TRBJ2-5	few	TGTGCCAGCAGCCTAGGGGGGGGATACCAAGAGACCCAGTACTTC	CASSLGGGYQETQYF
NA	TRBV5-4	TRBJ2-7	NA	TGTGCCAGCAGCTTGAGTGGGGCCTACGAGCAGTACTTC	CASSLSGAYEQYF
TRBD1	TRBV6-5	TRBJ1-1	NA	TGTGCCAGCAGTTCTCACGACAGGGGGACTGAAGCTTTCTTT	CASSSHDRGTEAFF
NA	TRBV6-1	TRBJ1-4	once	TGTGCCACTCTTCCGACACCTCTAAGGGAAAAACTGTTTTTT	CATLPTPLREKLFF
TRBD1	TRBV9	TRBJ1-6	NA	TGTGCCAGCAGCGCGCGGGACAGGGAAAATTCACCCCTCCACTTT	CASSARDRENSPLHF
TRBD2	TRBV10-1	TRBJ2-1	NA	TGCGCCAGCAGTGAGGGTGGCCCAAGCGGGAGGCACAATGAGCAGTTCTTC	CASSEGGPSGRHNEQFF
NA	TRBV10-1	TRBJ1-1	NA	TGCGCCAGCAGTGAGCGGCCAAACACTGAAGCTTTCTTT	CASSERPNTEAFF
NA	TRBV5-1	TRBJ2-3	NA	TGCGCCAGCAGCCAACAGGGTCCAGATACGCAGTATTTT	CASSQQGPDTQYF
TRBD2	TRBV7-6	TRBJ2-7	few	TGTGCCAGCAGCTTAGGGGCTAGCGGGGCCTCCTACGAGCAGTACTTC	CASSLGASGASYEQYF